A single sample is the source of the 2 T cell receptor beta chains below, sequenced in a study of blood T cell repertoires in COVID-19 (dated by TCRdb to 2018 to 2020). Preparation of the library involved the immunoSEQ multiplex PCR assay. The source is immuneACCESS, and TCRdb retained only in-frame sequences with V and J called. Part of the clones is not carried over; for the studies checked, unresolved V genes explain less than half of this, and the remainder is unexplained. This sample gives approximately 250,000 clones in total; 65% to 90% of them show up just once. The leading ten clones occupy roughly 2% of the sample. Sequenced: peripheral blood. These receptors were collected from a man in his thirties or forties with active or convalescent COVID-19.

The V gene is TRBV5-8, the J gene TRBJ2-6, with 8 bases identical to TRBD1. Looked up from germline, CDR1 is SGHTS and CDR2 is YDEGEE. The V gene end was trimmed by 4 bases and the J gene end by 4 bases; junction bases not matched to a gene: 13. This CDR3 region has 18 residues. CDR3 residues: CASSRTTGDSFGANVLTF. Here the CDR3 DNA reads TGTGCCAGCAGCAGGACGACAGGGGATTCGTTCGGGGCCAACGTCCTGACTTTC.

The rearrangement joins TRBV11-2 to TRBJ2-7; the D is unclear. Trimming left V 10 bases short and J 2 bases short, with 9 bases between. The germline CDR1 and CDR2 sequences are SGHAT and FQNNGV. This CDR3 has 11 residues. The CDR3 spells CATASAYEQYF. In DNA form, the CDR3 reads TGTGCCACCGCCTCAGCCTACGAGCAGTACTTC.